This is a list of T cell receptor beta chains from one sample in a study of shared clonotypes between healthy human individuals. Profiled with immunoSEQ multiplex PCR; TCRdb holds only in-frame clones, not every one. The profile shows about 2.4 million clones, approximately 93% of them singletons. The sample was naive CD4+ T cells from PBMCs. The receptors derive from a man between 18 and 29 years old in good health. Some clones in this sample may be carry-over from other donors' samples. The CDR3 runs from the conserved cysteine through the conserved F or W. Clone size is given for some rows only: seen once, a few or many times, or a class if the clone is expanded.

v_gene: TRBV4-2
abundance: -
CDR3aa: CASSQDRPSEQFF

v_gene: TRBV6-5
abundance: -
CDR3aa: CASSYGRVNTEAFF

v_gene: TRBV28
abundance: -
CDR3aa: CASSLRGDQPQHF

v_gene: TRBV11-2
abundance: -
CDR3aa: CASSPDRISYEQYF

v_gene: TRBV6-5
abundance: -
CDR3aa: CASSRPGLAYNEQFF

v_gene: TRBV4-1
abundance: -
CDR3aa: CASSQGDRDNEKLFF

v_gene: TRBV5-1
abundance: -
CDR3aa: CASSSPTGLATNEKLFF

v_gene: TRBV28
abundance: few
CDR3aa: CASSFWVGDPFF

v_gene: TRBV5-1
abundance: -
CDR3aa: CASSLEYRASGVGEKLFF

v_gene: TRBV28
abundance: -
CDR3aa: CASSLRGRWDEQFF

v_gene: TRBV11-2
abundance: -
CDR3aa: CAITINTPNSHEQYF

v_gene: TRBV19
abundance: -
CDR3aa: CASSKSAGNQPQHF

v_gene: TRBV2
abundance: -
CDR3aa: CASSGDNRNTGELFF

v_gene: TRBV18
abundance: -
CDR3aa: CASSPIGPTNTGELFF

v_gene: TRBV5-1
abundance: -
CDR3aa: CASSLGAGLNTEAFF

v_gene: TRBV18
abundance: -
CDR3aa: CASSPPGDTEAFF

v_gene: TRBV6-5
abundance: -
CDR3aa: CASTKTGSETQYF

v_gene: TRBV7-3
abundance: -
CDR3aa: CASSLGVGLGNTIYF

v_gene: TRBV5-1
abundance: -
CDR3aa: CASSLGLGLGANVLTF

v_gene: TRBV25-1
abundance: -
CDR3aa: CASCPVNTLWQTQYF

v_gene: TRBV7-9
abundance: -
CDR3aa: CASSRLAPGQGAIGTTF